The rows below give T cell receptor beta chains drawn from one sample of a study of T cells expressing NK-cell markers. TCRdb reprocessed the 5' RACE reads and stores each CDR3 protein as one record, lacking DNA. The table gives about 460,000 distinct CDR3 sequences; the top ten clones make up over 1.3% of it. The sample comprised blood T cells: a sorted CD56 or NKG2C T cell subset, CD4+ or CD8+ T cells, or bulk PBMC T cells (not recorded which). These receptors all come from a woman aged 45-60 years in good health. Both conserved end residues are part of each CDR3.

TRBV5-1	TRBJ1-1	CASSFLSDSEAFF
TRBV19	TRBJ2-7	CASNQGFGGYEQYF
TRBV7-8	TRBJ1-5	CASSYREGDQPQHF
TRBV7-6	TRBJ2-1	CASSLVGGLAVEQFF
TRBV12-3/TRBV12-4	TRBJ2-5	CASSPHYGETQYF
TRBV29-1	TRBJ2-1	CSVEDVGVSSYNEQFF
TRBV6-5	TRBJ2-5	CASSTRRLAGELETQYF
TRBV12-3/TRBV12-4	TRBJ1-1	CASTKSSLLGQGRNTEAFF
TRBV11-3	TRBJ2-5	CASSLIGLAGGILQETQYF
TRBV14	TRBJ2-2	CASSTLEGDGTGELFF
TRBV10-3	TRBJ2-7	CAISELTIYEQYF
TRBV29-1	TRBJ2-4	CSARTGTNIQYF
TRBV5-6	TRBJ2-3	CASSLGQTSGDTQYF
TRBV20-1	TRBJ2-5	CSARRGTRGTQYF
TRBV5-1	TRBJ2-3	CASSLGLAGVSAFSTDTQYF
TRBV18	TRBJ1-1	CASSPGGRNTEAFF
TRBV5-5	TRBJ1-2	CASSRGGSYGYTF
TRBV29-1	TRBJ1-1	CSVGALGEAFF
TRBV5-1	TRBJ2-5	CASSLVYQETQYF
TRBV12-3/TRBV12-4	TRBJ2-5	CASSFRAKTQYF
TRBV6-2/TRBV6-3	TRBJ1-1	CASSYVAPREAFF
TRBV12-3/TRBV12-4	TRBJ2-2	CASTPGGRNGELFF
TRBV6-5	TRBJ2-2	CASTNAERTNTGELFF
TRBV5-1	TRBJ1-5	CASSLDTGGQPQHF
TRBV30	TRBJ2-1	CAWSGPVRQFF
TRBV6-1	TRBJ1-1	CASIVRQRNTEAFF
TRBV5-1	TRBJ1-5	CASSLATGLGQPQHF
TRBV10-3	TRBJ2-2	CAAGTPSGRFTGELFF
TRBV24-1	TRBJ2-3	CATNGGSSTDTQYF
TRBV30	TRBJ2-1	CAWTGLAGNEQFF
TRBV12-3/TRBV12-4	TRBJ2-1	CASSLHLTSEQFF
TRBV3-1	TRBJ2-7	CASSQEVKPSEQYF
TRBV25-1	TRBJ2-1	CASSASPIPNEQFF
TRBV4-2	TRBJ2-2	CASSQGGFLPGELFF
TRBV5-1	TRBJ2-1	CASSWTGQAEQFF
TRBV4-1	TRBJ2-2	CASSQGGMDTGELFF
TRBV10-3	TRBJ2-3	CAIRDRLTDTQYF
TRBV11-3	TRBJ2-5	CASSFTGLATQETQYF